What follows describes a single TCR beta chain. The data stem from a study of T cell changes during pregnancy in multiple sclerosis. The trim removed 0 bases at V and 3 bases at J, leaving 4 bases unmatched. The CDR3 length is 15 residues. Germline CDR1 and CDR2: LNHNV and YYDKDF (reference sequence). Only in-frame clones appear in the TCRdb table, and some are missing; sequencing was by immunoSEQ multiplex PCR. Found here are over 80,000 clones, over 75% of them singletons; the top ten hold around 0.78%. This TCR came from a female donor in good health, enrolled as a control in a pregnancy study. The chain is built from TRBV15 and TRBJ1-2, with 7 bases lining up with TRBD1. Sequencing was performed on peripheral blood, taken in the second trimester of pregnancy. CDR3 DNA sequence: TGTGCCACCAGCAGAGACCCGACAGGGTACTATGGCTACACCTTC. It yields the protein CATSRDPTGYYGYTF.